Below, one T cell receptor (beta chain) is given with its context. This sample is drawn from a study of blood T cell repertoires in COVID-19. Study summary: Sites in the United States, Italy and Spain provided acute and convalescent COVID-19 samples. Nucleic acid was either cDNA or gDNA, and it came from T cells, B-cell-depleted T cells, or PBMCs.

All recovered Cohort 3 donors got two negative PCRs, got clearance, or saw symptom resolution. This CDR3 spans 14 amino acids. Trimming took 2 bases from V and 4 from J; bases not matched to a gene: 1. CDR1 is SGHRS and CDR2 is YFSETQ in the germline V gene. The assay was immunoSEQ multiplex PCR, and TCRdb's table has in-frame clones only and misses some. The table lists 150,000 to 250,000 clones, 87% of them singletons, with 2% to 2.5% in the top ten. The V call is TRBV5-1, the J call TRBJ2-3, with 10 bases aligning to TRBD2. The sample was PBMCs or T cells enriched from blood (not recorded which). The clonotype was recovered from a young woman who had recovered from COVID-19. The DNA for the CDR3 is TGCGCCAGCAGCTTTAGCGGGGGGTCAGATACGCAGTATTTT. This gives the protein CASSFSGGSDTQYF.